Included here is one T cell receptor beta chain sequence, with context. No antigen is known for it. Via the markers CD45RO/CCR7/CD25/CD127/CD95/CD27, stem cell-like memory, regulatory, central memory and naive CD4+ cells were sorted. These data originate in a study of beta chain features in type 1 diabetes. Study-level findings and limits: Shorter TCRB CDR3s, moderately but significantly so, marked every one of the four CD4+ subsets in Type 1 diabetes patients.

All of the isolated RNA was reverse transcribed, so expressed TCRB transcripts were sequenced. TCRdb's copy holds only in-frame clones and misses some; the assay was immunoSEQ multiplex PCR. The sample contains 100,000 to 150,000 clones, 16% of which appear only once. Trimming took off 2 bases at V and 1 base at J, with 11 bases between the two ends. The CDR3 length is 15 residues. Germline lookup yields CDR1 MNHNS and CDR2 SASEGT. The origin of this receptor is a man younger than 40 with type 1 diabetes. The specimen was central memory CD4+ T cells from blood. V gene TRBV6-1 combines with J gene TRBJ1-1; possibly TRBD1 for D (5 bases). CDR3 coding DNA: TGTGCCAGCAGTGAACAGGGTCGAGGGAACACTGAAGCTTTCTTT. Translating gives CASSEQGRGNTEAFF.